This passage covers 2 T cell receptor beta chains from one sample sequenced in a study of blood T cell repertoires in COVID-19. Clones were sequenced by immunoSEQ multiplex PCR, and TCRdb holds only the in-frame ones, with some missing. The sample lists over 150,000 clones, approximately 83% occurring once. The sample comprised peripheral blood. Receptor source: a woman aged 40 to 49 with COVID-19, enrolled during active disease.

The rearrangement uses TRBV7-2 and TRBJ2-3; 7 bases are a match to TRBD2. Germline CDR1 and CDR2: SGHTA and FQGNSA. The V and J ends lost 3 bases and 2 bases, in that order; junction bases with no gene match: 5. This CDR3 contains 15 residues. In DNA, the CDR3 is TGTGCCAGCAGCTTGGACGGGGGGAACACAGATACGCAGTATTTT. Amino acid sequence: CASSLDGGNTDTQYF. Full variable domain (rest looked up from reference TRBV7-2 and TRBJ2-3): GAGVSQSPSNKVTEKGKDVELRCDPISGHTALYWYRQSLGQGLEFLIYFQGNSAPDKSGLPSDRFSAERTGGSVSTLTIQRTQQEDSAVYLCASSLDGGNTDTQYFGPGTRLTVL.

This clone turned up a few times. The V gene is TRBV19, the J gene TRBJ2-2; no clear D. The germline CDR1 and CDR2 sequences are LNHDA and SQIVND (reference sequence). This CDR3 region has 12 residues. The ends were cut back, 3 bases at V and 8 bases at J, with 7 bases in the middle. CDR3 amino acids: CASSINRGELFF. As DNA, the CDR3 is TGTGCCAGTAGTATTAATCGGGGGGAGCTGTTTTTT.